The present entry profiles one T cell receptor (beta chain) with its context. These data belong to a study of blood T cell repertoires in COVID-19. Study-wide background: From T cells, B-cell-depleted T cells, or PBMCs came the material, which was cDNA or gDNA.

Germline V gives CDR1 SGHDT, CDR2 YYEEEE. Trimming removed 1 base at V and 1 base at J, with 11 bases between. CDR3 length equals 15 residues. The protocol was immunoSEQ multiplex PCR, while the TCRdb copy is restricted to in-frame clones and leaves out a portion. The table includes about 140,000 clones, over 80% detected once. Sequenced material: peripheral blood. The chain has TRBV5-6 and TRBJ1-1; D not certain. The receptor's source is a human donor in a cohort sampled during active COVID-19. CDR3 coding DNA: TGTGCCAGCAGCTTGAGAGGGTATGGGAACACTGAAGCTTTCTTT. Amino acids: CASSLRGYGNTEAFF.